The 19 T cell receptor beta chains listed next were all sequenced from one sample in a study of T-cell memory formation after mild COVID-19 (dated by TCRdb to the early 2020s). Library construction relied on 5' RACE. Data came from an Illumina NovaSeq 6000. TCRdb reprocessed the public reads (quality trimming at Q25 with fastp, clone calling with MiXCR) and kept in-frame beta chains. Rows with a matching CDR3 protein are joined into one entry that keeps the most common DNA and genes. In all, the sample holds 280,000 or so distinct CDR3 sequences, and 7.5% to 9.5% of those were seen once. The ten biggest clones cover under 25% of the sample. The sequenced sample consisted of PBMCs or a T cell subset sorted from them (not recorded which). The receptor set was obtained from a man aged 18 to 30 who had mild COVID-19 (a few samples of this study predate the infection). The sample titles of this study are shuffled in the database, so cell type and time point are left out; the donor was told from shared clones.

This clonotype was observed a handful of times. The chain links TRBV2 to TRBJ1-1; possible D gene TRBD1, 6 bases. The CDR3 is made up of 14 amino acids. The germline CDR1 and CDR2 sequences are SNHLY and FYNNEI. Trimming removed 10 bases from V and 0 bases from J, with 15 bases in between. Written as DNA, the CDR3 is TGTGCCACCCATGTTGGGGGGCTGAACACTGAAGCTTTCTTT. Amino acids: CATHVGGLNTEAFF. The variable domain in full, with the rest retrieved from reference TRBV2 and TRBJ1-1, is EPEVTQTPSHQVTQMGQEVILRCVPISNHLYFYWYRQILGQKVEFLVSFYNNEISEKSEIFDDQFSVERPDGSNFTLKIRSTKLEDSAMYFCATHVGGLNTEAFFGQGTRLTVV.

This clonotype was observed a few times. This rearrangement joins TRBV5-1 to TRBJ2-7; possibly TRBD2 for D (5 bases). CDR3 length: 15 residues. V was shortened by 0 bases and J by 3 bases, with 13 bases between the two germline ends. Germline CDR1 and CDR2: SGHRS and YFSETQ. CDR3 sequence: CASSLAGVEGYEQYF. The CDR3 DNA follows: TGCGCCAGCAGCTTGGCCGGGGTAGAAGGCTACGAGCAGTACTTC.

This clonotype has just a few counts. The rearrangement links TRBV5-1 to TRBJ2-5; D unresolved. CDR3 size: 12 residues. Germline CDR1 reads SGHRS; CDR2 reads YFSETQ. V was clipped by 5 bases and J by 5 bases, with 10 bases between them. The CDR3 protein is CASSFTKETQYF. CDR3 coding DNA: TGCGCCAGCAGTTTTACCAAGGAGACCCAGTACTTC.

This clonotype was detected ten times or more. The genes are TRBV5-1 and TRBJ2-4; possible D gene TRBD2, 6 bases. From germline, CDR1 is SGHRS and CDR2 YFSETQ. The length of the CDR3 is 14 residues. The V end was cut by 2 bases, the J end by 3 bases, with 9 bases between. DNA of the CDR3: TGCGCCAGCAGCTTAGGCGGGGACAAAAACATTCAGTACTTC. Translated: CASSLGGDKNIQYF. Full variable domain (rest looked up from reference TRBV5-1 and TRBJ2-4): KAGVTQTPRYLIKTRGQQVTLSCSPISGHRSVSWYQQTPGQGLQFLFEYFSETQRNKGNFPGRFSGRQFSNSRSEMNVSTLELGDSALYLCASSLGGDKNIQYFGAGTRLSVL.

This clonotype was observed a handful of times. The chain links TRBV28 to TRBJ2-3; D remains unclear. V was clipped by 5 bases and J by 2 bases, with 11 bases between them. This CDR3 contains 14 residues. Germline lookup yields CDR1 MDHEN and CDR2 SYDVKM. The CDR3 region is CASSDFRNTDTQYF. In DNA, the CDR3 is TGTGCCAGCAGTGATTTTAGGAACACAGATACGCAGTATTTT.

A few counts support this clonotype. The CDR3 DNA reads as TGCGCCAGCAGCTTGGAACCCCCAGCTAGCGGGGGCTCAGGGGAGCTGTTTTTT. Protein sequence: CASSLEPPASGGSGELFF. The chain joins TRBV5-1 to TRBJ2-2; 10 nucleotides match TRBD2. CDR3 length: 18 amino acids. V trimming: 0 bases; J trimming: 8 bases; junction bases outside the gene matches: 13. Germline CDR1 is SGHRS and CDR2 is YFSETQ.

The chain carries TRBV20-1 and TRBJ1-2; D might be TRBD1 (5 bases). This CDR3 has 13 amino acids. The germline gives CDR1 DFQATT, CDR2 SNEGSKA (reference sequence). The CDR3 is CSARTPYDNGYTF. In DNA, the CDR3 is TGCAGCGCCCGGACACCCTACGACAATGGCTACACCTTC.

There are a few counts of this clonotype. The CDR3 DNA sequence: TGTGCCAGCAGAGTGGGCAGCCTGCAAGAGACCCAGTACTTC. Its translation is CASRVGSLQETQYF. V gene TRBV5-4 combines with J gene TRBJ2-5, with D hard to call. V lost 5 bases, J lost 2 bases, and 13 bases lay in between. Germline assignment: CDR1 SGHNT and CDR2 YYREEE (reference sequence). This CDR3 has 14 amino acids.

This clonotype was seen a few times. The rearrangement uses TRBV7-2 and TRBJ2-3; 11 positions match TRBD2. The CDR3 length is 18 residues. Losses at the gene ends were 6 bases for V and 2 bases for J; bases not matched to a gene: 13. Germline CDR1 is SGHTA and CDR2 is FQGNSA. The CDR3 protein is CASSHLGWGLADTDTQYF. The CDR3 bases are TGTGCCAGCAGTCATCTCGGGTGGGGACTAGCGGACACAGATACGCAGTATTTT.

This clonotype was detected ten times or more. The chain joins TRBV7-2 to TRBJ1-6; no firm D call. The germline V gene encodes CDR1 SGHTA and CDR2 FQGNSA. The V end was cut by 6 bases, the J end by 9 bases, with 9 bases between. CDR3 size: 12 residues. Here the CDR3 reads CASRRMGSPLHF. The CDR3 region has the DNA TGTGCCAGCAGGCGAATGGGTTCACCCCTCCACTTT.

This clonotype was counted at least ten times. J is TRBJ1-5 and V is TRBV7-2; D is unclear. Germline V gene data show CDR1 as SGHTA and CDR2 as FQGNSA. The CDR3 spans 15 residues. Between the trimmed V and J ends, which lost 1 base and 1 base, there was a span of 8 bases. In nucleotides, the CDR3 is TGTGCCAGCAGCTTAGAGGGCTCAAGCAATCAGCCCCAGCATTTT. Encoded protein: CASSLEGSSNQPQHF.

This clonotype occurred a few times. The gene calls are TRBV4-2 and TRBJ2-3; D is unresolved. The CDR3 extends over 20 amino acids. The V gene lost 0 bases and the J gene lost 6 bases, with 28 bases spanning the gap. CDR1 and CDR2 (germline): LGHNA, YNFKEQ. The CDR3 is CASSQDISGIIHRAGDTQYF. The CDR3, as DNA: TGTGCCAGCAGCCAAGATATAAGTGGGATAATCCACCGGGCTGGGGATACGCAGTATTTT.

This clonotype was seen a few times. V is TRBV5-1 and J is TRBJ2-3; D gene unclear. V lost 3 bases and J 6 bases, leaving 11 bases between the germline ends. The CDR3 has 13 residues. Germline V gene data show CDR1 as SGHRS and CDR2 as YFSETQ. DNA for the CDR3: TGCGCCAGCAGCTCTGCTAGGGCGGATACGCAGTATTTT. Amino acid sequence: CASSSARADTQYF.

This clonotype has a handful of counts. The rearrangement links TRBV20-1 to TRBJ1-6, with unresolved D. Trimming removed 3 bases from V and 4 bases from J, with 16 bases in between. The CDR3 runs to 16 residues. CDR1 and CDR2 from the germline V gene are DFQATT and SNEGSKA (reference sequence). The CDR3 bases are TGCAGTGCTAGCCCCTGGCCCGCCAATTATAATTCACCCCTCCACTTT. It encodes CSASPWPANYNSPLHF.

This clonotype was counted ten times or more. The chain uses TRBV6-5 and TRBJ2-3; a possible D gene is TRBD1 (5 bases). This CDR3 spans 15 amino acids. Trimming removed 1 base from V and 6 bases from J, with 14 bases in between. Germline loops: CDR1 MNHEY, CDR2 SVGAGI. The CDR3 DNA follows: TGTGCCAGCAGTTACTTAGGGGCCACCCAGGATACGCAGTATTTT. It specifies CASSYLGATQDTQYF.

This clonotype was found a few times. V usage is TRBV6-5 and J usage is TRBJ1-2; 9 positions match TRBD1. The CDR3 spans 12 residues. The germline V gene encodes CDR1 MNHEY and CDR2 SVGAGI. Germline trimming cut 9 bases from V and 7 bases from J; bases unmatched to any gene: 6. The CDR3 nucleotides are TGTGCCAGTACACAGGGGGCATTTGGCTACACCTTC. Protein sequence: CASTQGAFGYTF.

The genes are TRBV6-5 and TRBJ2-7; D is ambiguous. Trimming cost V 2 bases and J 0 bases, with 8 bases left between them. This CDR3 comprises 14 residues. From germline, CDR1 is MNHEY and CDR2 SVGAGI. CDR3 nucleotides: TGTGCCAGCAGTTACCCCGCGGCCTCCTACGAGCAGTACTTC. Its translation: CASSYPAASYEQYF.

This clonotype was detected a few times. One end of the junction varies from germline; a read error may be responsible. The J gene is TRBJ2-2, the V gene TRBV7-7; 7 nucleotides align to TRBD1. The CDR3 is made up of 15 amino acids. Germline V CDR1 and CDR2: SSHAT, FNYEAQ (reference sequence). The CDR3 reads CASSFGQELSGELFF. CDR3 nucleotide sequence: TGTGCTAGCAGCTTCGGACAGGAATTATCCGGGGAGCTGTTTTTT. Variable domain in full (rest from reference TRBV7-7 and TRBJ2-2): GAGVSQSPRYKVTKRGQDVTLRCDPISSHATLYWYQQALGQGPEFLTYFNYEAQPDKSGLPSDRFSAERPEGSISTLTIQRTEQRDSAMYRCASSFGQELSGELFFGEGSRLTVL.

Only a few counts were recorded for this clonotype. The V gene is TRBV18, the J gene TRBJ1-1; a possible D gene is TRBD1 (6 bases). Germline V lookup: CDR1 KGHSH, CDR2 LQKENI. The CDR3 is 16 residues long. V lost 4 bases, J lost 1 base, and 16 bases lay in between. The CDR3 here is CASSLYAGAGNTEAFF. DNA for the CDR3: TGTGCCAGCTCACTGTATGCGGGGGCTGGGAACACTGAAGCTTTCTTT.